The 21 T cell receptor beta chains below were found in one sample sequenced in a study of PD-1 blockade in classical Hodgkin lymphoma (dated by TCRdb to the early 2020s). Receptor amplification or capture employed the immunoSEQ multiplex PCR assay. Held by TCRdb, this immuneACCESS table contains in-frame sequences only and omits some clones. Under half of the omission traces to an unresolved V gene where checked; the cause of the rest is unknown. Across this sample there are over 45,000 clones, with around 73% seen only once. More than 12% of the sample lies in the top ten. Read against the paper, the sample's time point label means: cycle 2 day 1 (C2D1) of nivolumab. Relapse after autologous stem cell transplantation had occurred in all trial patients, and cohorts A, B and C were distinguished by prior brentuximab vedotin exposure. The sample here was peripheral blood mononuclear cells (PBMCs), taken before the second cycle of nivolumab. The receptor set was obtained from a human donor with classical Hodgkin lymphoma.

This chain links TRBV11-2 with TRBJ2-1; possibly TRBD2 for D (5 bases). CDR3 length: 16 residues. CDR1 is SGHAT and CDR2 is FQNNGV in the germline V gene. V was clipped by 5 bases and J by 0 bases, with 14 bases between them. The chain's CDR3 is CASSAGSGSSYNEQFF. The CDR3 bases are TGTGCCAGCAGCGCTGGGTCGGGGTCCTCCTACAATGAGCAGTTCTTC.

This clone was picked up many times. The gene calls are TRBV25-1 and TRBJ1-2; no clear D gene. Trimming cost V 0 bases and J 8 bases, with 7 bases left between them. Germline CDR1 is MGHDK and CDR2 is SYGVNS. The CDR3 covers 12 residues. The CDR3 here is CASSEYRSGYTF. CDR3 nucleotides: TGTGCCAGCAGTGAATATAGATCGGGCTACACCTTC.

The chain uses TRBV11-2 and TRBJ2-7, with TRBD1 matching over 7 bases. Germline V CDR1 and CDR2: SGHAT, FQNNGV. The CDR3 is made up of 14 amino acids. After removal of 5 bases from V and 3 bases from J, the junction contained 7 bases not matched to a gene. CDR3 protein: CASSSPGQIYEQYF. As DNA, the CDR3 is TGTGCCAGCAGCAGTCCGGGACAGATCTACGAGCAGTACTTC.

This chain connects TRBV4-3 to TRBJ2-7; D possibly corresponds to TRBD2 (5 bases). Germline V gene sequence: CDR1 LGHNA, CDR2 YSLEER. The CDR3 has 14 residues. Trimming shortened V by 1 base and J by 2 bases, and 9 bases separated the two germline ends. Written as DNA, the CDR3 is TGCGCCAGCAGCCAAGGGACTCCTACCTACGAGCAGTACTTC. It yields the protein CASSQGTPTYEQYF.

This chain links TRBV7-2 with TRBJ2-1; a weak D match, TRBD2 (5 bases). Germline V gene sequence: CDR1 SGHTA, CDR2 FQGNSA. The CDR3 runs 14 residues. Deletions cut 1 base from V and 8 bases from J, with 12 bases between. The CDR3: CASSLDRASYEQFF. CDR3 coding DNA: TGTGCCAGCAGCTTAGACCGGGCTAGCTATGAGCAGTTCTTC.

This clone has more than one count but fewer than ten. CDR3 residues: CASSRDRGGAEAFF. The DNA for the CDR3 is TGTGCCAGTAGCCGGGACAGGGGTGGGGCTGAAGCTTTCTTT. The chain joins TRBV19 to TRBJ1-1; the match to TRBD1 covers 10 bases. CDR1 is LNHDA, CDR2 SQIVND, per germline (reference sequence). The J segment lost 6 bases and the V segment lost 6 bases, leaving 7 bases of the junction unmatched. The CDR3 is made up of 14 amino acids.

The J gene is TRBJ1-1, the V gene TRBV28; weak D call: TRBD1 (6 bases). Trimming took 3 bases from V and 4 from J, leaving 12 bases between them. The CDR3 totals 14 residues. Germline CDR1 and CDR2: MDHEN and SYDVKM. The CDR3 region is CASSFPTGSTEAFF. The DNA for the CDR3 is TGTGCCAGCAGTTTTCCAACAGGGTCCACTGAAGCTTTCTTT. Supplemented by reference TRBV28 and TRBJ1-1, the full variable domain reads DVKVTQSSRYLVKRTGEKVFLECVQDMDHENMFWYRQDPGLGLRLIYFSYDVKMKEKGDIPEGYSVSREKKERFSLILESASTNQTSMYLCASSFPTGSTEAFFGQGTRLTVV.

The chain joins TRBV6-6 to TRBJ2-1, with unresolved D. The V end was cut by 7 bases, the J end by 5 bases, with 12 bases between. CDR3 length equals 13 residues. Germline V CDR1 and CDR2: MNHNY, SVGAGI (reference sequence). The CDR3 DNA reads TGTGCCAGCACCACGCGTATTAACAATGAGCAGTTCTTC. Protein product: CASTTRINNEQFF.

The J gene is TRBJ1-3, the V gene TRBV29-1; D remains unclear. Germline CDR1 is SQVTM and CDR2 is ANQGSEA. V was trimmed by 7 bases and J by 0 bases, leaving 10 bases between them. The length of the CDR3 is 13 residues. This CDR3 is CSALLVSGNTIYF. CDR3 nucleotides: TGCAGCGCCCTTCTAGTCTCTGGAAACACCATATATTTT.

The chain carries TRBV30 and TRBJ2-7; TRBD2 matches 11 bases. Germline CDR1 and CDR2: GTSNPN and SVGIG (reference sequence). After removal of 2 bases from V and 4 bases from J, the junction contained 4 bases not matched to a gene. CDR3 length: 14 residues. The CDR3 reads CAWSKSSGRYEQYF. The CDR3 region has the DNA TGTGCCTGGAGTAAGTCTAGCGGGAGGTACGAGCAGTACTTC.

CDR3 sequence: CASSLGGLAGVEQYF. The CDR3 DNA is TGTGCCAGCAGCTTGGGAGGTCTAGCGGGGGTCGAGCAGTACTTC. The chain recombines TRBV5-6 with TRBJ2-7; 10 bases are a match to TRBD2. CDR1 and CDR2 (germline): SGHDT, YYEEEE. V gave up 0 bases and J gave up 6 bases; unmatched junction bases: 6. This CDR3 region has 15 residues.

A few counts support this clone. The chain has TRBV28 and TRBJ2-1; D is ambiguous. The CDR3 runs 11 residues. The V end was cut by 4 bases, the J end by 6 bases, with 4 bases between. The germline gives CDR1 MDHEN, CDR2 SYDVKM. CDR3 residues: CASSWLNEQFF. The CDR3 DNA is TGTGCCAGCAGTTGGCTCAATGAGCAGTTCTTC.

The genes are TRBV11-2 and TRBJ1-4, with D uncertain. Germline V gene sequence: CDR1 SGHAT, CDR2 FQNNGV. The CDR3 totals 12 residues. Trimming shortened V by 6 bases and J by 6 bases, and 8 bases separated the two germline ends. The CDR3 sequence: CASRRTDEKLFF. CDR3 nucleotide sequence: TGTGCCAGCAGGAGGACGGATGAAAAACTGTTTTTT.

The chain employs TRBV30 and TRBJ2-7; TRBD2 agrees at 9 bases. The CDR3 runs 14 residues. Germline-derived CDR1 and CDR2 are GTSNPN and SVGIG (reference sequence). Trimming removed 3 bases from V and 2 bases from J; junction bases left unmatched: 5. The CDR3 nucleotides are TGTGCCTGGAGCGAAACTAGCGGGCCCTACGAGCAGTACTTC. Its protein is CAWSETSGPYEQYF. Drawing the rest from reference TRBV30 and TRBJ2-7, the complete variable domain is SQTIHQWPATLVQPVGSPLSLECTVEGTSNPNLYWYRQAAGRGLQLLFYSVGIGQISSEVPQNLSASRPQDRQFILSSKKLLLSDSGFYLCAWSETSGPYEQYFGPGTRLTVT.

About this clone itself: The same CDR3 can be traced to other DNA sequences in this sample. The chain has TRBV29-1 and TRBJ1-1, with 9 nucleotides matching TRBD1. V was pared by 3 bases and J by 5 bases, with 4 bases of the junction left unmatched. The V gene's germline CDR1 is SQVTM and CDR2 ANQGSEA. The CDR3 is 13 residues long. This CDR3 reads CSVELQGATEAFF. The CDR3 DNA reads as TGCAGCGTTGAGTTACAGGGGGCGACTGAAGCTTTCTTT.

The V call is TRBV7-2, the J call TRBJ2-7; no definite D call. Trimming removed 2 bases from V and 2 bases from J, with 16 bases in between. The CDR3 spans 16 residues. Germline V CDR1 and CDR2: SGHTA, FQGNSA. The CDR3 DNA is TGTGCCAGCAGCTTAAGACACGGAGATGCACCCTACGAGCAGTACTTC. Encoded protein: CASSLRHGDAPYEQYF.

This chain connects TRBV2 to TRBJ1-1; D remains unclear. This CDR3 comprises 12 residues. Germline CDR1 reads SNHLY; CDR2 reads FYNNEI. Trimming took off 4 bases at V and 3 bases at J, with 6 bases between the two ends. The CDR3 nucleotides are TGTGCCAGCAGTGGGCTGGACACTGAAGCTTTCTTT. This encodes CASSGLDTEAFF. The whole variable domain, remainder taken from reference TRBV2 and TRBJ1-1, is EPEVTQTPSHQVTQMGQEVILRCVPISNHLYFYWYRQILGQKVEFLVSFYNNEISEKSEIFDDQFSVERPDGSNFTLKIRSTKLEDSAMYFCASSGLDTEAFFGQGTRLTVV.

The V call is TRBV5-1, the J call TRBJ2-1; a weak D match, TRBD2 (6 bases). V was shortened by 1 base and J by 9 bases, with 17 bases between the two germline ends. Germline values: CDR1 SGHRS, CDR2 YFSETQ. The CDR3 consists of 15 residues. The CDR3 is CASSLKPRDRVEQFF. CDR3 bases: TGCGCCAGCAGCTTGAAACCGCGGGATAGAGTTGAGCAGTTCTTC.

The chain combines TRBV11-2 with TRBJ2-7; D is possibly TRBD1 (7 bases). The V and J ends lost 2 bases and 0 bases respectively, with 11 bases between them. CDR1 and CDR2 (germline): SGHAT, FQNNGV. CDR3 length equals 15 residues. CDR3 residues: CASSLRGDSSYEQYF. Here the CDR3 DNA reads TGTGCCAGCAGCTTACGCGGGGACAGCTCCTACGAGCAGTACTTC.

The CDR3 bases are TGTGCCAGCAGCTTAACATCAGGGAGTAGCTTTTCGGAAAAACTGTTTTTT. Translated, it gives CASSLTSGSSFSEKLFF. This chain links TRBV11-2 with TRBJ1-4, with D tentatively TRBD1 (5 bases). Per the germline V gene, CDR1 is SGHAT and CDR2 is FQNNGV. The CDR3 runs 17 residues. Trimming took off 2 bases at V and 8 bases at J, with 21 bases between the two ends.

The chain uses TRBV6-5 and TRBJ1-5; 8 nucleotides align to TRBD1. V shed 6 bases and J 7 bases; nucleotides not matched to a gene: 11. Germline V lookup: CDR1 MNHEY, CDR2 SVGAGI. CDR3 size: 15 residues. The CDR3 nucleotides read TGTGCCAGCAGCCCTATTGCCACAGGGGGACAGCCCCAGCATTTT. It yields the protein CASSPIATGGQPQHF.